Listed below are T cell receptor beta chains from one sample, sequenced in a study of tumor and adjacent non-tumor tissue in lung cancer. TCRdb analysed the multiplex PCR reads with MiXCR anew, one entry per CDR3 protein. The sample records 100,000 or so distinct CDR3 sequences, 65% being singletons. The sample taken for sequencing was distant non-tumor lung tissue. All receptors derive from a man aged 25 to 40 with non-small cell lung cancer. CDR3s include the opening cysteine and the closing phenylalanine or tryptophan. The D gene is left open where the match is weak. Clone size is stated in some rows and not others, as once, few, many or a class when expanded.

TRBJ1-6 | TRBD1 | many | TRBV6-5 | TGTGCCAGCAGTACGGACAGGGCGAACAATTCACCCCTCCACTTT | CASSTDRANNSPLHF
TRBJ2-7 | TRBD1 | many | TRBV11-3 | TGTGCCAGCAGCTTCCTCGCAACAGGGGGCTACGAGCAGTACTTC | CASSFLATGGYEQYF
TRBJ2-1 | TRBD2 | NA | TRBV11-2 | TGTGCCAGCGGCCGACAGCGGGGAGTATGGAATGAGCAGTTCTTC | CASGRQRGVWNEQFF
TRBJ2-6 | NA | NA | TRBV20-1 | TGCAGTGCCCCATTCGAGAGGGGTTCTGGGGCCGATGTCCTGACTTTC | CSAPFERGSGADVLTF
TRBJ2-7 | NA | NA | TRBV7-8 | TGTACCACCAGCCCAGGACCCGGAACCGGGACTTTATCCTACGAGCAGTACTTC | CTTSPGPGTGTLSYEQYF
TRBJ2-2 | NA | NA | TRBV11-1 | TGTGCCAGCGGCCAGAAGGGCAGGGAGGCCGGGGATCTGTTTTTT | CASGQKGREAGDLFF
TRBJ1-4 | NA | few | TRBV4-1 | TGCGCCAGCAGCCAAGACCCGTATCCCGCAATCAATGAAGAACTGTTTTTT | CASSQDPYPAINEELFF
TRBJ1-5 | NA | NA | TRBV11-2 | TGTGCCTGTAGCTTAGACCAGTCCAATCAGCCCCAGCATTTT | CACSLDQSNQPQHF
TRBJ2-7 | NA | NA | TRBV11-3 | TGTGCCAGCAGGGACGGCGTATCCTATGAGCAGTACTTC | CASRDGVSYEQYF
TRBJ1-5 | TRBD1 | NA | TRBV4-1 | TGCGCCAACAGCTGGGACAGTAGCAATCAGCCCCGGCATTTT | CANSWDSSNQPRHF
TRBJ1-5 | TRBD1 | many | TRBV10-3 | TGTGCCATCAGTGACCCGGGACAGGGAGATCAGCCCCAGCATTTT | CAISDPGQGDQPQHF
TRBJ1-5 | NA | few | TRBV5-1 | TGCGCCAGCAGCTTGGGGGGCGATCAGCCCCAGCATTTT | CASSLGGDQPQHF
TRBJ2-5 | NA | NA | TRBV20-1 | TGCAGTGCTGCCCCGGGACTGCGAGACACCCAGCACTTC | CSAAPGLRDTQHF
TRBJ1-6 | NA | NA | TRBV5-4 | TGTGCCAGCAGCTTGGGTCGGGGTGATTCAGCTCTCCACTTT | CASSLGRGDSALHF
TRBJ2-7 | NA | NA | TRBV11-2 | TGTGCCAGCAGCTTAAGCACAGGGCTTTCCTACGAGCAGTACTTC | CASSLSTGLSYEQYF
TRBJ1-2 | TRBD1 | once | TRBV6-4 | TGTGCCAGCAGGGACAGGGTTGGGTATAGCTACACCTTC | CASRDRVGYSYTF
TRBJ2-1 | NA | NA | TRBV11-2 | TGTACCAGCAGCTTGAACTTGGGACTTTACAATGAGCAGTTCTTC | CTSSLNLGLYNEQFF
TRBJ2-1 | TRBD1 | once | TRBV6-1 | TGTGCAAGCAGGACCGGGACAGGGGGGGACAATAAGCAGTTCTTC | CASRTGTGGDNKQFF
TRBJ2-5 | NA | NA | TRBV11-2 | TGTACCAGCAGCTTAGCCCCCGAAGAGACCCAGTACTTC | CTSSLAPEETQYF
TRBJ2-7 | NA | NA | TRBV5-1 | TGCGCCAGCTCGGCGATGGTAAGAAACGAGCAGTACTTC | CASSAMVRNEQYF
TRBJ2-3 | NA | NA | TRBV29-1 | TGCAATCTTGTAGGCGGGGGCACATATACGCAGTATTTT | CNLVGGGTYTQYF
TRBJ2-7 | TRBD1 | NA | TRBV20-1 | TGCTGTGCAGAGGACAGGGGTTACGAGCAGTACTTC | CCAEDRGYEQYF
TRBJ2-1 | NA | few | TRBV11-2 | TGTGCCAGCAGCTCCCCGGGAAGTAGCAATGGGCAGTCCTTC | CASSSPGSSNGQSF